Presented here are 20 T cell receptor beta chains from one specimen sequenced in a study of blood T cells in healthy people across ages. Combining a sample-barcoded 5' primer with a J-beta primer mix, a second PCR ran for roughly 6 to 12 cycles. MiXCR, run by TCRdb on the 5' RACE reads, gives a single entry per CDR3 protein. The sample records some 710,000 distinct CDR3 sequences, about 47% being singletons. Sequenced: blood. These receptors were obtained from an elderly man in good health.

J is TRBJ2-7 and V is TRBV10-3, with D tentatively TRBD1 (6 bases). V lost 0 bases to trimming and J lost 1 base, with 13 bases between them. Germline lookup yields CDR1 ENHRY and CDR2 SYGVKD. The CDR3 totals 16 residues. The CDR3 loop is CAISESSPGVSYEQYF. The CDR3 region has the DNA TGTGCCATCAGTGAGTCAAGCCCAGGGGTATCCTACGAGCAGTACTTC.

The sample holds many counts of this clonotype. The CDR3 bases are TGCAGTGCTAGTCCTAGCGGTCCTGGGGAGCAGTACTTC. As protein: CSASPSGPGEQYF. The chain joins TRBV20-1 to TRBJ2-7; 7 nucleotides align to TRBD2. This CDR3 spans 13 amino acids. Trimming at V came to 3 bases and at J to 7 bases, leaving 9 bases not matched to a gene. CDR1 is DFQATT and CDR2 is SNEGSKA in the germline V gene (reference sequence).

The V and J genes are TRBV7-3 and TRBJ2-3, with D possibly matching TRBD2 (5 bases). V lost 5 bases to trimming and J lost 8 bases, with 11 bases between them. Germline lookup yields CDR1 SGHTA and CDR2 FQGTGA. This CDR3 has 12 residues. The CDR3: CASSQNGGTQYF. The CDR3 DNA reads TGTGCCAGCAGCCAGAACGGAGGTACGCAGTATTTT. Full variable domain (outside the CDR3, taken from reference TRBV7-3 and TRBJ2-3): GAGVSQTPSNKVTEKGKYVELRCDPISGHTALYWYRQSLGQGPEFLIYFQGTGAADDSGLPNDRFFAVRPEGSVSTLKIQRTERGDSAVYLCASSQNGGTQYFGPGTRLTVL.

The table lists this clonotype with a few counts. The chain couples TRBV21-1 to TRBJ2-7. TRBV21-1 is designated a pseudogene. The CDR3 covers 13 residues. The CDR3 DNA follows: TGTGCCAGCAGCAAAGCGCCTGGTTTGGAGCAGTACTTC. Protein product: CASSKAPGLEQYF.

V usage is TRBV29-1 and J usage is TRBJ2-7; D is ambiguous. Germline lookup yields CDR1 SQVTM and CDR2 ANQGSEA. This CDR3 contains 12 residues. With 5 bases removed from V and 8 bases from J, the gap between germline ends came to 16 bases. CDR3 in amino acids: CSVLNLGSQQYF. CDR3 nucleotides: TGCAGCGTTCTGAATCTGGGCAGCCAGCAGTACTTC.

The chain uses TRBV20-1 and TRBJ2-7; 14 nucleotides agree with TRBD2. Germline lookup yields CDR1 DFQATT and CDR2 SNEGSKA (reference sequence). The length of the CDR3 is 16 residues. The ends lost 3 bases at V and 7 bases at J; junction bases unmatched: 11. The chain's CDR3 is CSASRTSGRTRNEQYF. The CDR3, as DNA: TGCAGTGCTAGCCGGACTAGCGGGAGGACGAGAAATGAGCAGTACTTC.

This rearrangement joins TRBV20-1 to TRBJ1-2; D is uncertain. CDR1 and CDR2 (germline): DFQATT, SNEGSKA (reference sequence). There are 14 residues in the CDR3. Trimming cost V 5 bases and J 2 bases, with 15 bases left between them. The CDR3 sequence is CSAADGVINYGYTF. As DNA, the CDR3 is TGCAGTGCTGCTGACGGAGTAATCAACTATGGCTACACCTTC.

The CDR3 reads CASSPWTGKNTGELFF. Written as DNA, the CDR3 is TGTGCCAGCAGCCCCTGGACAGGAAAGAACACCGGGGAGCTGTTTTTT. V usage is TRBV5-5 and J usage is TRBJ2-2; 7 bases map to TRBD1. J lost 1 base, V lost 4 bases, and 7 bases had no gene match. CDR3 length equals 16 residues. CDR1 is SGHKS, CDR2 YYEKEE, per germline (reference sequence).

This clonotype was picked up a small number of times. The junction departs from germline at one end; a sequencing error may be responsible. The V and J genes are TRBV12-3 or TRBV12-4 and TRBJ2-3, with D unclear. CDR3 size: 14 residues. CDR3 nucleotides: TGTGCCAGCAGTTTGAGAGTGAGCACAGATATGCAGTATTTT. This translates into CASSLRVSTDMQYF.

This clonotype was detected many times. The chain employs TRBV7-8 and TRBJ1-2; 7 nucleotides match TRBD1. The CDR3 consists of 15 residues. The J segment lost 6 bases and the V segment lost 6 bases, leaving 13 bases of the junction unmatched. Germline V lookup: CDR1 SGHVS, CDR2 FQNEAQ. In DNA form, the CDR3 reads TGTGCCAGCAGTAGACGCGACAGGGAAGGACATGGCTACACCTTC. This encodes CASSRRDREGHGYTF. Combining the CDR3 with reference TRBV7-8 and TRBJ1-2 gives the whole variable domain GAGVSQSPRYKVAKRGQDVALRCDPISGHVSLFWYQQALGQGPEFLTYFQNEAQLDKSGLPSDRFFAERPEGSVSTLKIQRTQQEDSAVYLCASSRRDREGHGYTFGSGTRLTVV.

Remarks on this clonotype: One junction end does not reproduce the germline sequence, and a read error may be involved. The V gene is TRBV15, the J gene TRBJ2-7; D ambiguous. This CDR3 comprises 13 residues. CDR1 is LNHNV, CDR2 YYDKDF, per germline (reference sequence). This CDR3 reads CATGSPFEDEQYF. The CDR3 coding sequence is TGTGCCACCGGCAGCCCTTTTGAGGACGAGCAGTACTTC.

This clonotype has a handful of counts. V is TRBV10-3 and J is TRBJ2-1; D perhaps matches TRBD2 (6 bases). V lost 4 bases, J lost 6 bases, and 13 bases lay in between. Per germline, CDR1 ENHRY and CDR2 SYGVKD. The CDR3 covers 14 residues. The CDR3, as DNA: TGTGCCATCAGTGTTACGGGAGAAGTCAATGAGCAGTTCTTC. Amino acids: CAISVTGEVNEQFF.

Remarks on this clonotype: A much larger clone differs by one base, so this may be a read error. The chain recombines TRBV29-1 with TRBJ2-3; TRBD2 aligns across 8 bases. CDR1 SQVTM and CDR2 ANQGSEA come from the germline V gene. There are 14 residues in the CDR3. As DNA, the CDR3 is TGCAGCGGGGAGGGCAGCGGGAGCCCAGATATGCAGTATTTT. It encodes CSGEGSGSPDMQYF.

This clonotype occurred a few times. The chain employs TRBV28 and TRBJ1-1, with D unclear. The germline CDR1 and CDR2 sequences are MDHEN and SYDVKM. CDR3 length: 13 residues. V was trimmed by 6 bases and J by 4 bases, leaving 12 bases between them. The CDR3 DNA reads TGTGCCAGCAGGGAAGGGTTGGGCACTGAAGCTTTCTTT. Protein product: CASREGLGTEAFF. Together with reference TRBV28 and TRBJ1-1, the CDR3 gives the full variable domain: DVKVTQSSRYLVKRTGEKVFLECVQDMDHENMFWYRQDPGLGLRLIYFSYDVKMKEKGDIPEGYSVSREKKERFSLILESASTNQTSMYLCASREGLGTEAFFGQGTRLTVV.

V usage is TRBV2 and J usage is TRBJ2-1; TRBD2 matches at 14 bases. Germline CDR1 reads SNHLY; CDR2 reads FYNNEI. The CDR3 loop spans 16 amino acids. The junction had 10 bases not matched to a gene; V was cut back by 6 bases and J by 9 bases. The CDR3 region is CASREGLAGVRGEQFF. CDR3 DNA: TGTGCCAGCAGGGAGGGACTAGCGGGAGTCCGTGGTGAGCAGTTCTTC.

CDR3 region: CSARWAGVIDEQFF. In DNA form, the CDR3 reads TGCAGTGCCCGCTGGGCGGGAGTTATAGATGAGCAGTTCTTC. This rearrangement joins TRBV20-1 to TRBJ2-1; 7 bases are a match to TRBD2. CDR1 and CDR2 from the germline V gene are DFQATT and SNEGSKA (reference sequence). The CDR3 covers 14 residues. The ends lost 6 bases at V and 8 bases at J; junction bases unmatched: 13.

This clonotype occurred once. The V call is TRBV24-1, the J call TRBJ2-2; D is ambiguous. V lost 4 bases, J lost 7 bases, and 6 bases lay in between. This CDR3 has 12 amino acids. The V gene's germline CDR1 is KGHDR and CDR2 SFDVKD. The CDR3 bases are TGTGCCACCAGTGAGGCTATCGGGGAGCTGTTTTTT. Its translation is CATSEAIGELFF.

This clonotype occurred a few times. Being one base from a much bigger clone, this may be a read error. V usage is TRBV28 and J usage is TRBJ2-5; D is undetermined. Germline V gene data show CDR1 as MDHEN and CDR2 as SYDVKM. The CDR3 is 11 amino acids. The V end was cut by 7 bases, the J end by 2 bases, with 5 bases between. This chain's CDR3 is CASNEQETQYF. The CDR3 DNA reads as TGTGCCAGCAACGAACAAGAGACCCAGTACTTC.

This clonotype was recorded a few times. Here the CDR3 DNA reads TGCAGTGCCATAAATCCGGGACAGGGGAGGTACGAGCAGTACTTC. Protein: CSAINPGQGRYEQYF. V usage is TRBV20-1 and J usage is TRBJ2-7; 10 bases line up with TRBD1. After removal of 6 bases from V and 4 bases from J, the junction contained 12 bases not matched to a gene. The CDR3 loop spans 15 amino acids. The germline CDR1 and CDR2 sequences are DFQATT and SNEGSKA (reference sequence).

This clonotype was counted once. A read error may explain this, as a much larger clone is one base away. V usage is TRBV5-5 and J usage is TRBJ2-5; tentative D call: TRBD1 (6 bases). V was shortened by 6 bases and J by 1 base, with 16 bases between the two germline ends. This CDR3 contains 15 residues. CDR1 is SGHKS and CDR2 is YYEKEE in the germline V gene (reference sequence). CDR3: CASNGGQRIQETQYF. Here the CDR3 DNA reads TGTGCCAGCAACGGAGGACAGCGAATCCAAGAGACCCAGTACTTC.